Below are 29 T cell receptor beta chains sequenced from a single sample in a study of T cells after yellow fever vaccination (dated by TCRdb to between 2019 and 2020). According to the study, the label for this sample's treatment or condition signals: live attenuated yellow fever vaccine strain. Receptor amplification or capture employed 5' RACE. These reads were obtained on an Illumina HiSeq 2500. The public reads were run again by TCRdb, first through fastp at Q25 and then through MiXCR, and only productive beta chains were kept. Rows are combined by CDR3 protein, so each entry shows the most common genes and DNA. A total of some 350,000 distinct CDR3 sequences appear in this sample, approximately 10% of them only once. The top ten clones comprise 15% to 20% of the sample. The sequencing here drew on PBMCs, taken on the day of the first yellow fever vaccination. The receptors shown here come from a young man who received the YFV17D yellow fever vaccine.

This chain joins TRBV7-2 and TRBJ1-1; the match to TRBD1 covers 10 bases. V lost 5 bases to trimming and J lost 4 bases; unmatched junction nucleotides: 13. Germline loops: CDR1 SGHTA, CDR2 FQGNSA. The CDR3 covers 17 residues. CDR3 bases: TGTGCCAGCAGCCCCCAGACAGGGGGCGATCTACGCACTGAAGCTTTCTTT. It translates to CASSPQTGGDLRTEAFF.

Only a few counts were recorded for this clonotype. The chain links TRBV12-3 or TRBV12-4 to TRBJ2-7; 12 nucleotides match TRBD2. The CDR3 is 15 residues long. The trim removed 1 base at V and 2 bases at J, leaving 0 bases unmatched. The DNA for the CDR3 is TGTGCCAGCAGTTTAGGGACTAGCGGGGCCTACGAGCAGTACTTC. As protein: CASSLGTSGAYEQYF.

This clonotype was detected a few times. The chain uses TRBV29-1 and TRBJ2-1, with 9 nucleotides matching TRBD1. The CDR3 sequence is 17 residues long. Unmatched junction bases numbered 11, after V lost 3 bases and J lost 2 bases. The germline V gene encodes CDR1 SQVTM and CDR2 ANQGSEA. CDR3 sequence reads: CSVEILGDRVAYNEQFF. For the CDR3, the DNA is TGCAGCGTTGAGATCTTAGGGGACAGGGTGGCCTACAATGAGCAGTTCTTC.

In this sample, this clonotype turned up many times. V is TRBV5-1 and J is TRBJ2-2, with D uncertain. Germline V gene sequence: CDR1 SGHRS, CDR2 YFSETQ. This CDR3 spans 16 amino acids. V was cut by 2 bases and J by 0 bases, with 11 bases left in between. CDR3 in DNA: TGCGCCAGCAGCTTAGCACAACCCTCGAACACCGGGGAGCTGTTTTTT. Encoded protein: CASSLAQPSNTGELFF.

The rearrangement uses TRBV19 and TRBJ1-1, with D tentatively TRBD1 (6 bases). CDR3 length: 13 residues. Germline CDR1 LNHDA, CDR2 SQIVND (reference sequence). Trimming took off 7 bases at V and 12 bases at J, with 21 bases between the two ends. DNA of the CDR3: TGTGCCAGTACCCGGAGGAGGGGGTTAGGAACTTTCTTT. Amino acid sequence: CASTRRRGLGTFF.

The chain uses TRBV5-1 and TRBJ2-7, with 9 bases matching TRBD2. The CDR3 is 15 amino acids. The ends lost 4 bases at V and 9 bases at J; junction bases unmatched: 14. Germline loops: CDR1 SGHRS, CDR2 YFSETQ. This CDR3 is CASSGERGAILRQYF. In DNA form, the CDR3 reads TGCGCCAGCAGCGGGGAGCGGGGGGCCATATTGCGGCAGTACTTC.

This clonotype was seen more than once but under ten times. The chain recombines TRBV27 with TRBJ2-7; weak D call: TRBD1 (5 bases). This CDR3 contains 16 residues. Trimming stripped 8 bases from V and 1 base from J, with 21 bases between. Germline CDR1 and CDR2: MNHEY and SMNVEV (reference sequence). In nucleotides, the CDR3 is TGTGCCAGCGCCGGAATCCAGGGATTTAGATCCTACGAGCAGTACGTC. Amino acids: CASAGIQGFRSYEQYV.

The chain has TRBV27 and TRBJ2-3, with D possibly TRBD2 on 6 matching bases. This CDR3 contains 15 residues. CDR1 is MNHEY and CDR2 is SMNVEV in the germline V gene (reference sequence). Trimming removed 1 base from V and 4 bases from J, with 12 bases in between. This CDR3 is CASSLLGGEADTQYF. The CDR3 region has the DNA TGTGCCAGCAGTTTATTAGGCGGGGAAGCAGATACGCAGTATTTT.

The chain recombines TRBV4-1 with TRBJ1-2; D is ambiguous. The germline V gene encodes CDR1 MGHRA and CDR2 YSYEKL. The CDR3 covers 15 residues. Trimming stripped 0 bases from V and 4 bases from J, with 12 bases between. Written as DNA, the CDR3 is TGCGCCAGCAGCCAAGAAGAAGGTGTGCTCTATGGCTACACCTTC. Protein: CASSQEEGVLYGYTF.

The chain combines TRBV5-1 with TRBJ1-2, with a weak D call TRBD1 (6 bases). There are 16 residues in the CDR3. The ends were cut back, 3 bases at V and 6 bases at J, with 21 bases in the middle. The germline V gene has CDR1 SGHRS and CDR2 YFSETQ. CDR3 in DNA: TGCGCCAGCAGCTCCAGGACAGCCAGGGGAGCGGATGGCTACACCTTC. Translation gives CASSSRTARGADGYTF.

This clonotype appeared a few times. In DNA form, the CDR3 reads TGTGCCAGCAGCGCACAGGGTGGGTACACTGAAGCTTTCTTT. Amino acids: CASSAQGGYTEAFF. The gene calls are TRBV7-9 and TRBJ1-1, with D possibly TRBD1 on 6 matching bases. Germline values: CDR1 SEHNR, CDR2 FQNEAQ (reference sequence). The CDR3 has 14 amino acids. The V end was cut by 5 bases, the J end by 3 bases, with 13 bases between.

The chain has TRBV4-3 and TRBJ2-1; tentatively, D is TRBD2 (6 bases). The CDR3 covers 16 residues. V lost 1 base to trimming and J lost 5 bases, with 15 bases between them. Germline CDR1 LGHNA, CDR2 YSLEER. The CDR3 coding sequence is TGCGCCAGCAGCCAAGGCCTTGAGACTAGGAACAATGAGCAGTTCTTC. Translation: CASSQGLETRNNEQFF.

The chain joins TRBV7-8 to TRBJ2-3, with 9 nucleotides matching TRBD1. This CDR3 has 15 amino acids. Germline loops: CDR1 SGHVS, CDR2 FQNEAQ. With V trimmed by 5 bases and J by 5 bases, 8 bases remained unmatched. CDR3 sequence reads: CASSRQGVDEDTQYF. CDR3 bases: TGTGCCAGCAGCAGACAGGGGGTAGATGAAGATACGCAGTATTTT.

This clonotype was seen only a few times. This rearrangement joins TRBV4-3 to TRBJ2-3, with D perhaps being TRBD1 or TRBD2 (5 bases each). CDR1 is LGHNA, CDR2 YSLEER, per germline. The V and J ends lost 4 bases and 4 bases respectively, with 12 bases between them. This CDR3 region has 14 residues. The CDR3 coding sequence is TGCGCCAGCAGCCCCTGGGGACGGCCAGATACGCAGTATTTT. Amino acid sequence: CASSPWGRPDTQYF.

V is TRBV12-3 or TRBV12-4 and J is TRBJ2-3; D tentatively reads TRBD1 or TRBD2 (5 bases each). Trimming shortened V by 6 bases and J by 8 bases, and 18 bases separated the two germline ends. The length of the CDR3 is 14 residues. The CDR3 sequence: CASSVDSPSGTQYF. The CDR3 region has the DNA TGTGCCAGCAGCGTTGACAGCCCAAGCGGTACGCAGTATTTT.

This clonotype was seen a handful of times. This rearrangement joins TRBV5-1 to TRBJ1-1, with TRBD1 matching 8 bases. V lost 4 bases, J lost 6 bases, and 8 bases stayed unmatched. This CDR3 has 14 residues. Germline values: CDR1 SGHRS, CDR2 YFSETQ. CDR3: CASSHGQGYSEAFF. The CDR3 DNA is TGCGCCAGCAGCCATGGACAGGGATACTCTGAAGCTTTCTTT.

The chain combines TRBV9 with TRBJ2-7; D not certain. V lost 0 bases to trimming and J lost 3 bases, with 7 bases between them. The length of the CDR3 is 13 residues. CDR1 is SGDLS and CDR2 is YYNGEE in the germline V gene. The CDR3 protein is CASSVDPVYEQYF. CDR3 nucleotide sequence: TGTGCCAGCAGCGTAGATCCAGTCTACGAGCAGTACTTC.

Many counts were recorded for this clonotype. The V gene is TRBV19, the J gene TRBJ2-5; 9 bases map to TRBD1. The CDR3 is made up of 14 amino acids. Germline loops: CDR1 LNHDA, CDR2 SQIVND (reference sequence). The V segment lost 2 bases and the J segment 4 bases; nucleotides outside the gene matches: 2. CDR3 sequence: CASSITGGGETQYF. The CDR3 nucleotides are TGTGCCAGTAGTATAACAGGGGGCGGAGAGACCCAGTACTTC. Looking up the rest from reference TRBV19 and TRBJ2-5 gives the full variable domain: DGGITQSPKYLFRKEGQNVTLSCEQNLNHDAMYWYRQDPGQGLRLIYYSQIVNDFQKGDIAEGYSVSREKKESFPLTVTSAQKNPTAFYLCASSITGGGETQYFGPGTRLLVL.

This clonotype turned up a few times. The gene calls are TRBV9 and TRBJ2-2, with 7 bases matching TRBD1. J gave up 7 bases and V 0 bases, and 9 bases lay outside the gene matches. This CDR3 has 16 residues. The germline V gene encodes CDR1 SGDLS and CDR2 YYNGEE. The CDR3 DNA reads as TGTGCCAGCAGCGTAGGTTGGACAGGCAGGGGCGGGGAGCTGTTTTTT. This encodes CASSVGWTGRGGELFF.

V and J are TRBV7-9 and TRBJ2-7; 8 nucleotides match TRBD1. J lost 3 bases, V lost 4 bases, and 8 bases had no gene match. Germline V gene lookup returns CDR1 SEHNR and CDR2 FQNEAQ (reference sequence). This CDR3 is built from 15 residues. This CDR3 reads CASSSLGQGIYEQYF. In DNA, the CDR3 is TGTGCCAGCAGCTCCCTTGGACAGGGCATCTACGAGCAGTACTTC.

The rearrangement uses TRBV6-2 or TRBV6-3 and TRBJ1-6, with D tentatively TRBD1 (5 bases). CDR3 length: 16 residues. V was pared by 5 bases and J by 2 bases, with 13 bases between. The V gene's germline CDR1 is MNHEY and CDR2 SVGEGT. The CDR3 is CASSRKGTTYNSPLHF. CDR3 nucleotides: TGTGCCAGCAGTAGGAAGGGGACGACCTATAATTCACCCCTCCACTTT.

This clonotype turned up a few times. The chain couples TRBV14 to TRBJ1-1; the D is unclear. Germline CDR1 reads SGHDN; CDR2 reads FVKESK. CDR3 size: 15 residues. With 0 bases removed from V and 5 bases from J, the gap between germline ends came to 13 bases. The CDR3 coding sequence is TGTGCCAGCAGCCAAGAGATGGGCATCTGGACTGAAGCTTTCTTT. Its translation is CASSQEMGIWTEAFF.

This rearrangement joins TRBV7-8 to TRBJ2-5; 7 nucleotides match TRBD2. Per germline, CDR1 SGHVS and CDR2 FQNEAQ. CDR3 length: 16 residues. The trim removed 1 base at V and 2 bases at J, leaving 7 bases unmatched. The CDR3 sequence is CASSLGSSGVQETQYF. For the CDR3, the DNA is TGTGCCAGCAGCTTAGGATCCAGCGGGGTTCAAGAGACCCAGTACTTC.

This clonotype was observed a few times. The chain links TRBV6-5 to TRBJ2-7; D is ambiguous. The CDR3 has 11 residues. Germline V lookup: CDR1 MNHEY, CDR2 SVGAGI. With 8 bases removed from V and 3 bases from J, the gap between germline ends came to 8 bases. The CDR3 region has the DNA TGTGCCAGCCGAACGAACTACGAGCAGTACTTC. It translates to CASRTNYEQYF.

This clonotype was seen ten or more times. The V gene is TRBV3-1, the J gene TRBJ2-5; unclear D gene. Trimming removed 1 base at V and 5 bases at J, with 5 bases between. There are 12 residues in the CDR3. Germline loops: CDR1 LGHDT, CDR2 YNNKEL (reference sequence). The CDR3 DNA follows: TGTGCCAGCAGCCAAGTCAGGGAGACCCAGTACTTC. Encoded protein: CASSQVRETQYF.

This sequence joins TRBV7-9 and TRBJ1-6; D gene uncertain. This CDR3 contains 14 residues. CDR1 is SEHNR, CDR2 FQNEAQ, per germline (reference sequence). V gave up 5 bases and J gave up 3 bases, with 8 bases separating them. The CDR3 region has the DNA TGTGCCAGCAGCGACTCTTTCTATAATTCACCCCTCCACTTT. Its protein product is CASSDSFYNSPLHF.

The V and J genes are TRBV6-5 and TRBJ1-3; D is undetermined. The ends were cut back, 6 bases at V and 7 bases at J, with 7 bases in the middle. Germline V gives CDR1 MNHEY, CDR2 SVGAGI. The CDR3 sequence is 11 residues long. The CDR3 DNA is TGTGCCAGCAGATCCCGTAACACCATATATTTT. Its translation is CASRSRNTIYF.

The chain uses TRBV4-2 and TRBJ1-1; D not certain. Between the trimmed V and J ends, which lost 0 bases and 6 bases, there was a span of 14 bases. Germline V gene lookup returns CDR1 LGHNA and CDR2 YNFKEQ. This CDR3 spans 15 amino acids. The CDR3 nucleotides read TGTGCCAGCAGCCAAGAGGCAGCTCGTACTCCTGAAGCTTTCTTT. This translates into CASSQEAARTPEAFF.

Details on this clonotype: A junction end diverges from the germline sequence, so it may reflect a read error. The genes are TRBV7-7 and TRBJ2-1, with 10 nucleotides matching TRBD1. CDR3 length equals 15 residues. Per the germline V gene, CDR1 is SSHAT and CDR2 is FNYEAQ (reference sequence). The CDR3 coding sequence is TGTGCTAGCAGCTGGGGGACAGGGGAGTACAATGAGCAGTTCTTC. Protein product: CASSWGTGEYNEQFF. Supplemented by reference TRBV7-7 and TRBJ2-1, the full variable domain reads GAGVSQSPRYKVTKRGQDVTLRCDPISSHATLYWYQQALGQGPEFLTYFNYEAQPDKSGLPSDRFSAERPEGSISTLTIQRTEQRDSAMYRCASSWGTGEYNEQFFGPGTRLTVL.